Listed here are 10 T cell receptor beta chains from one sample, sequenced in a study of vaccination and CD4 T cells after COVID-19. With the Oncomine TCR Beta short-read assay, DNA from cultured CD4+ T cells was sequenced. TCRdb analysed the PCR reads with MiXCR anew, one entry per CDR3 protein. This sample has some 2,900 distinct CDR3 sequences, with about 87% found just once. No antigens are known for them. Regarding treatment: roughly 10-day PBMC culture with coronavirus spike peptide pools or control peptides (ViraFEST assay). The sequenced sample consisted of CD4+ T cells from blood, cultured in vitro. These receptors all stem from a human donor who had recovered from COVID-19.

This sequence joins TRBV5-1 and TRBJ1-2; D is perhaps TRBD1 (6 bases). V was clipped by 0 bases and J by 8 bases, with 14 bases between them. In germline, CDR1 is SGHRS, CDR2 YFSETQ. The CDR3 length is 14 residues. In nucleotides, the CDR3 is TGCGCCAGCAGCTTGGATGCAGGGGTGGGAGGCTACACCTTC. Translated, it gives CASSLDAGVGGYTF. Together with reference TRBV5-1 and TRBJ1-2, the CDR3 gives the full variable domain: KAGVTQTPRYLIKTRGQQVTLSCSPISGHRSVSWYQQTPGQGLQFLFEYFSETQRNKGNFPGRFSGRQFSNSRSEMNVSTLELGDSALYLCASSLDAGVGGYTFGSGTRLTVV.

CDR3 sequence reads: CASSGTGVTNEKLFF. CDR3 coding DNA: TGTGCCAGCAGTGGGACAGGGGTAACTAATGAAAAACTGTTTTTT. The V and J genes are TRBV27 and TRBJ1-4; the match to TRBD1 covers 10 bases. The CDR3 extends over 15 amino acids. In germline, CDR1 is MNHEY, CDR2 SMNVEV (reference sequence). Unmatched junction bases numbered 1, after V lost 5 bases and J lost 1 base.

The chain has TRBV12-3 or TRBV12-4 and TRBJ2-7; D is ambiguous. The CDR3 contains 13 residues. Trimming stripped 2 bases from V and 1 base from J, with 6 bases between. CDR3: CASSLSVSYEQYF. The DNA for the CDR3 is TGTGCCAGCAGTTTATCAGTATCCTACGAGCAGTACTTC.

The chain has TRBV10-1 and TRBJ2-2; D might be TRBD1 (6 bases). The CDR3 totals 14 residues. V lost 6 bases to trimming and J lost 6 bases, with 14 bases between them. The V gene's germline CDR1 is WNHNN and CDR2 SYGVQD (reference sequence). CDR3 in DNA: TGCGCCAGCAGGGATACAGGGATTGCCGGGGAGCTGTTTTTT. The encoded protein is CASRDTGIAGELFF.

This chain joins TRBV27 and TRBJ1-6; 8 nucleotides match TRBD1. The CDR3 has 18 amino acids. Unmatched junction bases numbered 15, after V lost 6 bases and J lost 5 bases. Germline V lookup: CDR1 MNHEY, CDR2 SMNVEV (reference sequence). CDR3 loop: CASSRDRTFGSNNSPLHF. CDR3 in DNA: TGTGCCAGCAGCCGGGACAGGACTTTTGGGTCAAATAATTCACCCCTCCACTTT.

The chain has TRBV19 and TRBJ1-5, with D hard to call. The CDR3 is 12 amino acids. Between the trimmed V and J ends, which lost 9 bases and 4 bases, there was a span of 10 bases. Germline CDR1 LNHDA, CDR2 SQIVND (reference sequence). The CDR3 loop reads CASGSGNQPQHF. In nucleotides, the CDR3 is TGTGCCAGCGGTAGTGGGAATCAGCCCCAGCATTTT.

The chain links TRBV20-1 to TRBJ1-2, with D unclear. Trimming removed 3 bases at V and 3 bases at J, with 8 bases between. In germline, CDR1 is DFQATT, CDR2 SNEGSKA (reference sequence). The CDR3 extends over 12 amino acids. The CDR3 nucleotides read TGCAGTGCTAGTGAGACCGACTATGGCTACACCTTC. Protein sequence: CSASETDYGYTF.

CDR3 in DNA: TGTGCCAGCAGCTTTGCGTTAGGAGGCAGTGGCTACACCTTC. Translating gives CASSFALGGSGYTF. This sequence joins TRBV7-9 and TRBJ1-2; D remains unclear. This CDR3 is built from 14 residues. The germline V and J ends were trimmed by 3 bases and 7 bases, with 15 bases remaining between them. The germline gives CDR1 SEHNR, CDR2 FQNEAQ (reference sequence). The variable domain in full, completed from reference TRBV7-9 and TRBJ1-2, reads DTGVSQNPRHKITKRGQNVTFRCDPISEHNRLYWYRQTLGQGPEFLTYFQNEAQLEKSRLLSDRFSAERPKGSFSTLEIQRTEQGDSAMYLCASSFALGGSGYTFGSGTRLTVV.

This clonotype was seen a single time. The chain uses TRBV2 and TRBJ2-7; tentative D call: TRBD2 (5 bases). The CDR3 has 13 residues. Between the trimmed V and J ends, which lost 7 bases and 4 bases, there was a span of 14 bases. Germline V gives CDR1 SNHLY, CDR2 FYNNEI. CDR3: CASKRTLMYEQYF. In DNA, the CDR3 is TGTGCCAGCAAAAGGACTCTGATGTACGAGCAGTACTTC.

The chain links TRBV7-8 to TRBJ2-6, with unresolved D. V lost 5 bases and J 4 bases, leaving 18 bases between the germline ends. Germline CDR1 is SGHVS and CDR2 is FQNEAQ. CDR3 length equals 17 residues. The chain's CDR3 is CASSPALDPSGANVLTF. CDR3 nucleotide sequence: TGTGCCAGCAGCCCAGCATTGGATCCTTCAGGGGCCAACGTCCTGACTTTC.